The entry below gives a single T cell receptor (beta chain) sequence along with its context. This specimen belongs to a study of T cells in Graves' hyperthyroidism and ophthalmopathy. Trimming pared 6 bases from V and 5 bases from J, leaving 11 bases between. The CDR3 totals 13 residues. The V gene's germline CDR1 is SNHLY and CDR2 FYNNEI. Using RNA transcripts as the source, TCR beta CDR3 regions were amplified. RT-PCR in the first round (using the HTBI primer set) targeted the TCR CDR3. TCRdb called the multiplex PCR reads again in MiXCR, with one record for every CDR3 protein. The sample shows a few hundred thousand distinct CDR3 sequences, 25% of them seen only once.

The sample was blood. The chain uses TRBV2 and TRBJ2-1, with no clear D. The receptor was derived from a middle-aged man with Graves' hyperthyroidism. The CDR3 reads CASSTGSHNEQFF. The CDR3 coding sequence is TGTGCCAGCAGCACGGGCTCTCACAATGAGCAGTTCTTC.